This entry features one T cell receptor (beta chain) sequence. Its matching antigen is unknown. The data belong to a study of CD4 T cells in relation to SARS-CoV-2 and coronaviruses. Survey-level TCR-beta sequencing used DNA from CEF-cultured naive and memory CD4+ T cells. Sequenced by immunoSEQ multiplex PCR; TCRdb stores in-frame clones only, minus some. Altogether approximately 39,000 clones are present, 77% being singletons, with the ten largest covering about a fifth. Germline loops: CDR1 MNHEY, CDR2 SVGEGT. This CDR3 contains 15 residues. V trimming: 2 bases; J trimming: 6 bases; junction bases outside the gene matches: 8. For less than eleven days, 10^5 sorted CD4+ cells grew with T cell-depleted PBMCs and CEF.

Sequencing used memory CD4+ T cells from PBMCs, cultured in vitro. The source is an adult with COVID-19. This sequence joins TRBV6-2 or TRBV6-3 and TRBJ2-3, with 7 bases that match TRBD2. CDR3 region: CASSYGGREIDTQYF. DNA for the CDR3: TGTGCCAGCAGTTACGGCGGGAGAGAGATTGATACGCAGTATTTT.